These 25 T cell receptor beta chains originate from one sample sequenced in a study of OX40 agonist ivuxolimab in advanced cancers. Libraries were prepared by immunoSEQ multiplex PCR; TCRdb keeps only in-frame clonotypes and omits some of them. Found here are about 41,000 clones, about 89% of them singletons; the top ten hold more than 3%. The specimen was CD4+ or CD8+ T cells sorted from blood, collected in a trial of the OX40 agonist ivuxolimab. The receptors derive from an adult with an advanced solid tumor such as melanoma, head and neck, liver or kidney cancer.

DNA of the CDR3: TGTGCCAGTAGTTTCCCCGGGTCATCCAGAACCGAGCAGTACTTC. Translation: CASSFPGSSRTEQYF. The J gene is TRBJ2-7, the V gene TRBV19; D gene uncertain. Germline V gene sequence: CDR1 LNHDA, CDR2 SQIVND (reference sequence). Trimming shortened V by 5 bases and J by 6 bases, and 20 bases separated the two germline ends. The CDR3 length is 15 residues.

The CDR3 bases are TGTGCCAGCAGCTTTACTGGGCAAGGAGGCTACACCTTC. This codes for CASSFTGQGGYTF. The chain joins TRBV7-8 to TRBJ1-2; D remains ambiguous. Trimming took off 3 bases at V and 8 bases at J, with 13 bases between the two ends. Germline CDR1 is SGHVS and CDR2 is FQNEAQ. The CDR3 has 13 residues.

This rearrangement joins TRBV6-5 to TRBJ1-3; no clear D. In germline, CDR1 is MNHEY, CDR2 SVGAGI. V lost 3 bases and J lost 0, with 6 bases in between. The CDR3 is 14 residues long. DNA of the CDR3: TGTGCCAGCAGTTATGACTCCTCTGGAAACACCATATATTTT. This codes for CASSYDSSGNTIYF.

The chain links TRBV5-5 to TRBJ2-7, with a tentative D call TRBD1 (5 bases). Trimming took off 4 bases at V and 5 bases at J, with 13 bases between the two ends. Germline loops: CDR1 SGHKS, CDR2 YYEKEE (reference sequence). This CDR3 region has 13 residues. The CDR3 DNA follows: TGTGCCAGCAGCGGGGTTGGGGCCAACGAGCAGTACTTC. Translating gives CASSGVGANEQYF.

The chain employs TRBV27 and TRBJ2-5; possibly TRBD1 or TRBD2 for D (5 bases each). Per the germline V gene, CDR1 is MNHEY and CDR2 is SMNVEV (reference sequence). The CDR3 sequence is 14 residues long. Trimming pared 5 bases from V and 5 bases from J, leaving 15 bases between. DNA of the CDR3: TGTGCCAGCAGTCCCAGGGTTAGAGGGGAGACCCAGTACTTC. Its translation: CASSPRVRGETQYF.

This CDR3 is CASSVTNTGELFF. The CDR3 DNA is TGTGCCAGCAGTGTTACCAACACCGGGGAGCTGTTTTTT. The chain carries TRBV25-1 and TRBJ2-2, with D uncertain. V was clipped by 4 bases and J by 2 bases, with 5 bases between them. The length of the CDR3 is 13 residues. Germline V CDR1 and CDR2: MGHDK, SYGVNS.

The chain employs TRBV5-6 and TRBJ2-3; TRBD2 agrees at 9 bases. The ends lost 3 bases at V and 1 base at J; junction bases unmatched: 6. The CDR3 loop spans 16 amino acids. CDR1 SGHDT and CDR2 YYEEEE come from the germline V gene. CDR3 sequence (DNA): TGTGCCAGCAGCTCCTTAGCGGGAGAGGGCACAGATACGCAGTATTTT. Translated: CASSSLAGEGTDTQYF.

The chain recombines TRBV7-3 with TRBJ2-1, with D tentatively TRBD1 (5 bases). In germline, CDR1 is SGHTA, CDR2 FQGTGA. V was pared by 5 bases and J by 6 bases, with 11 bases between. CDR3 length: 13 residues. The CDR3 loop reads CASSKDTFNEQFF. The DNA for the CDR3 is TGTGCCAGCAGCAAGGACACCTTCAATGAGCAGTTCTTC.

The CDR3 DNA follows: TGTGCCACCAGCAGGGGGTTTGAGGGTGGGGAGACCCAGTACTTC. This translates into CATSRGFEGGETQYF. V gene TRBV15 combines with J gene TRBJ2-5; D might be TRBD2 (5 bases). The CDR3 is 15 residues long. The V end was cut by 3 bases, the J end by 5 bases, with 16 bases between. The germline V gene encodes CDR1 LNHNV and CDR2 YYDKDF (reference sequence).

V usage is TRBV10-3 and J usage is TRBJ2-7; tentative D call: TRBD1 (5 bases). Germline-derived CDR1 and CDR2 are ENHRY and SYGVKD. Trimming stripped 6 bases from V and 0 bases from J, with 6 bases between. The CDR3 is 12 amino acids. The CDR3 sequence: CAIRDTSYEQYF. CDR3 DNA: TGTGCCATCAGGGACACCTCCTACGAGCAGTACTTC.

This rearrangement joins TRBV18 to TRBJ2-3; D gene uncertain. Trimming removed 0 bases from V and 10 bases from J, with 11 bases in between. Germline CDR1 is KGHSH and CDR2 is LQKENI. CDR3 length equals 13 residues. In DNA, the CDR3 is TGTGCCAGCTCACCACCTATCCAGCAGGCGCAGTATTTT. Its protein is CASSPPIQQAQYF.

The CDR3 DNA reads TGTGCCACCAGCAGAGATCAGCAGCGCCGATCCTACAATGAGCAGTTCTTC. This gives the protein CATSRDQQRRSYNEQFF. This chain links TRBV15 with TRBJ2-1; D unclear. The CDR3 is 17 residues long. Germline CDR1 LNHNV, CDR2 YYDKDF (reference sequence). V was pared by 0 bases and J by 1 base, with 13 bases between.

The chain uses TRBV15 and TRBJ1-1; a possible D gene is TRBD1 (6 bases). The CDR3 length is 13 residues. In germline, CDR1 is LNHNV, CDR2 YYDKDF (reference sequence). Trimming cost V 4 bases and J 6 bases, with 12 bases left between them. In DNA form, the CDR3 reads TGTGCCACCAGCAAACAGGGATTAGCTGAAGCTTTCTTT. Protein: CATSKQGLAEAFF.

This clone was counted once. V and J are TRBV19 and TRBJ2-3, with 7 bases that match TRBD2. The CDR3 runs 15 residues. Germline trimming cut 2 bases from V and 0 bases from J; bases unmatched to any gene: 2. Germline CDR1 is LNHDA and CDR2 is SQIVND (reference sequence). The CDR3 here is CASSISGTSTDTQYF. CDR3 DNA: TGTGCCAGTAGTATAAGCGGGACTAGCACAGATACGCAGTATTTT.

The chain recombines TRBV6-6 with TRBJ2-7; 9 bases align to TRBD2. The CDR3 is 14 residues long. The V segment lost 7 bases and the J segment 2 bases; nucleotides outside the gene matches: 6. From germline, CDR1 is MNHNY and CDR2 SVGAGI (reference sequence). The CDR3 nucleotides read TGTGCCAGCACTCAAGCGGGAGGCGCCTACGAGCAGTACTTC. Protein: CASTQAGGAYEQYF.

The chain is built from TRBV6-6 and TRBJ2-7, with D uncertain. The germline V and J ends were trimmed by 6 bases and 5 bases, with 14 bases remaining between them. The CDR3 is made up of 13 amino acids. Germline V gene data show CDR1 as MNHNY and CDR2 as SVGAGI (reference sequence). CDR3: CASRRHSTDEQYF. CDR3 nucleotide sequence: TGTGCCAGCAGGCGACACTCGACTGACGAGCAGTACTTC.

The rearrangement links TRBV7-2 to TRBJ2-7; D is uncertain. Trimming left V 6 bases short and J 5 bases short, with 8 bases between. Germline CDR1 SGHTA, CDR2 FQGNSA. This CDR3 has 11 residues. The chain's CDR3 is CASSYNHEQYF. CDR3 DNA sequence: TGTGCCAGCAGTTATAACCACGAGCAGTACTTC.

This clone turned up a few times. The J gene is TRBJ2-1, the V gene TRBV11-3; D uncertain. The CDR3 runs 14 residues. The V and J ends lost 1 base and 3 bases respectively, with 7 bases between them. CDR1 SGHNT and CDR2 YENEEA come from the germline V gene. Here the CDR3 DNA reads TGTGCCAGCAGCTTAGGGTTAGACTACAATGAGCAGTTCTTC. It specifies CASSLGLDYNEQFF.

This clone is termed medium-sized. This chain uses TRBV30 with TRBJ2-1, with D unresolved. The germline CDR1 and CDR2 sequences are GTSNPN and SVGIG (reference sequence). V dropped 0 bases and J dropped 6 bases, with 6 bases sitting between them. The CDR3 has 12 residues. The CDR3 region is CAWSVMSNEQFF. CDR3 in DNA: TGTGCCTGGAGTGTAATGAGCAATGAGCAGTTCTTC.

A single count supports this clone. For the CDR3, the DNA is TGTGCCAGCAGCCGCGACAGGGCCCTACAGTACGAGCAGTACTTC. Protein: CASSRDRALQYEQYF. This chain joins TRBV25-1 and TRBJ2-7; 7 bases align to TRBD1. Germline CDR1 and CDR2: MGHDK and SYGVNS. CDR3 length: 15 residues. Trimming took 6 bases from V and 4 from J; bases not matched to a gene: 12.

The CDR3 DNA is TGTGCCATCAGGGAAGGGGGGGCCACTGAAGCTTTCTTT. Translated: CAIREGGATEAFF. This chain uses TRBV10-3 with TRBJ1-1, with a weak D call TRBD1 (6 bases). Germline V gene sequence: CDR1 ENHRY, CDR2 SYGVKD. Trimming stripped 6 bases from V and 4 bases from J, with 12 bases between. The CDR3 runs to 13 residues.

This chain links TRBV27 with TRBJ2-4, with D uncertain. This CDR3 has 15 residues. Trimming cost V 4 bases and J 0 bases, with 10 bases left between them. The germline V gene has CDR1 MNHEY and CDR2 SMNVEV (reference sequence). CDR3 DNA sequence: TGTGCCAGCAGTTCGACACGGATAGCCAAAAACATTCAGTACTTC. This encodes CASSSTRIAKNIQYF.

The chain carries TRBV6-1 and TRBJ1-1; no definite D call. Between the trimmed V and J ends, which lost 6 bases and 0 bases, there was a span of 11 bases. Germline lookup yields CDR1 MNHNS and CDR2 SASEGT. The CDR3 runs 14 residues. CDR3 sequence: CASRPGSMNTEAFF. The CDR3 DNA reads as TGTGCCAGCAGGCCGGGCAGTATGAACACTGAAGCTTTCTTT.

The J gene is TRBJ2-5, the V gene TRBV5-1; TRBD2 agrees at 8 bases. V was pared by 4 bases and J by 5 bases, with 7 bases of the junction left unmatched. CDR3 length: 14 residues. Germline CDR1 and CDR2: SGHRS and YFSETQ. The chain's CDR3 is CASSKSGSMETQYF. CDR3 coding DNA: TGCGCCAGCAGCAAGAGCGGGAGTATGGAGACCCAGTACTTC.

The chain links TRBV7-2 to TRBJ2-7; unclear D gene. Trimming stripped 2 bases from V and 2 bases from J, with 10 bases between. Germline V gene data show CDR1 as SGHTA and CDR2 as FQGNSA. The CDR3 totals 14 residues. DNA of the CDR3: TGTGCCAGCAGCTTATTGGCTACCGCCTACGAGCAGTACTTC. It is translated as CASSLLATAYEQYF.